One and the same sample provided the 24 T cell receptor beta chains below, sequenced in a study of beta chain features in type 1 diabetes. Every isolated RNA sample was fully reverse transcribed, so sequencing captured expressed TCRB transcripts. Libraries were prepared by immunoSEQ multiplex PCR; TCRdb keeps only in-frame clonotypes and omits some of them. The profile shows around 430,000 clones, around 30% of them singletons. Sequenced input: naive CD4+ T cells from blood. The receptor set was obtained from a man aged 18 to 29 in good health.

The V gene is TRBV19, the J gene TRBJ2-2, with 7 nucleotides matching TRBD1. J was trimmed by 1 base and V by 5 bases; bases with no gene match: 4. The V gene's germline CDR1 is LNHDA and CDR2 SQIVND (reference sequence). CDR3 length: 15 amino acids. CDR3 amino acids: CASSFGTVNTGELFF. For the CDR3, the DNA is TGTGCCAGTAGTTTTGGGACAGTGAACACCGGGGAGCTGTTTTTT. The variable domain in full, completed from reference TRBV19 and TRBJ2-2, reads DGGITQSPKYLFRKEGQNVTLSCEQNLNHDAMYWYRQDPGQGLRLIYYSQIVNDFQKGDIAEGYSVSREKKESFPLTVTSAQKNPTAFYLCASSFGTVNTGELFFGEGSRLTVL.

V and J are TRBV7-2 and TRBJ2-7, with D perhaps matching TRBD1 or TRBD2 (6 bases each). Germline lookup yields CDR1 SGHTA and CDR2 FQGNSA. Trimming removed 6 bases from V and 2 bases from J, with 17 bases in between. This CDR3 contains 15 residues. DNA of the CDR3: TGTGCCAGCAGGAAAGGGGGGAGCGGAGCCTACGAGCAGTACTTC. It encodes CASRKGGSGAYEQYF.

The chain has TRBV6-5 and TRBJ2-3, with unresolved D. Germline V gene lookup returns CDR1 MNHEY and CDR2 SVGAGI. V gave up 0 bases and J gave up 4 bases, with 8 bases separating them. The length of the CDR3 is 14 residues. The CDR3 sequence: CASSYSGPADTQYF. CDR3 DNA: TGTGCCAGCAGTTACTCCGGTCCGGCAGATACGCAGTATTTT.

The rearrangement links TRBV4-3 to TRBJ2-3; D is ambiguous. CDR1 LGHNA and CDR2 YSLEER come from the germline V gene. This CDR3 has 15 amino acids. V lost 0 bases and J lost 2, with 9 bases in between. CDR3 region: CASSQEGPYTDTQYF. CDR3 in DNA: TGCGCCAGCAGCCAAGAGGGTCCGTACACAGATACGCAGTATTTT.

The chain carries TRBV7-2 and TRBJ2-5; 14 bases agree with TRBD2. Germline CDR1 and CDR2: SGHTA and FQGNSA. The trim removed 5 bases at V and 5 bases at J, leaving 7 bases unmatched. CDR3 length: 16 amino acids. The CDR3 sequence: CASSQGTSGSGETQYF. In DNA form, the CDR3 reads TGTGCCAGCAGCCAGGGGACTAGCGGGAGTGGCGAGACCCAGTACTTC.

This clone was seen a handful of times. The chain joins TRBV29-1 to TRBJ2-1, with 7 bases identical to TRBD2. This CDR3 has 13 residues. Germline V CDR1 and CDR2: SQVTM, ANQGSEA. CDR3 residues: CTARLAAGNEQFF. The CDR3 nucleotides are TGCACCGCTAGACTAGCAGCGGGCAATGAGCAGTTCTTC.

V and J are TRBV11-2 and TRBJ1-1; unclear D gene. V was shortened by 4 bases and J by 1 base, with 7 bases between the two germline ends. This CDR3 contains 13 residues. Germline V gene data show CDR1 as SGHAT and CDR2 as FQNNGV. DNA of the CDR3: TGTGCCAGCAGCTCCTCATCGAACACTGAAGCTTTCTTT. Translating it yields CASSSSSNTEAFF.

This clone was detected a few times. Other DNA sequences in the sample encode the same CDR3. V usage is TRBV29-1 and J usage is TRBJ1-1, with TRBD1 matching 8 bases. CDR1 is SQVTM, CDR2 ANQGSEA, per germline. J was trimmed by 1 base and V by 6 bases; bases with no gene match: 1. The CDR3 extends over 12 amino acids. CDR3 sequence: CSVGTGNTEAFF. The CDR3 DNA is TGCAGCGTGGGGACAGGGAACACTGAAGCTTTCTTT.

In its sample, this clone was seen a few times. This chain connects TRBV29-1 to TRBJ2-1; D is possibly TRBD2 (6 bases). The CDR3 runs 12 residues. V dropped 3 bases and J dropped 8 bases, with 11 bases sitting between them. The germline CDR1 and CDR2 sequences are SQVTM and ANQGSEA. CDR3 coding DNA: TGCAGCGTTGATGAGACTAGGCATGAGCAGTTCTTC. Amino acid sequence: CSVDETRHEQFF.

This clone was seen only a few times. This rearrangement joins TRBV29-1 to TRBJ2-3; D is unclear. This CDR3 has 12 residues. Trimming pared 6 bases from V and 6 bases from J, leaving 13 bases between. CDR1 is SQVTM and CDR2 is ANQGSEA in the germline V gene. CDR3 residues: CSVISFGDTQYF. The DNA for the CDR3 is TGCAGCGTGATTTCCTTCGGTGATACGCAGTATTTT.

V gene TRBV29-1 combines with J gene TRBJ1-1; the match to TRBD1 covers 11 bases. CDR1 SQVTM and CDR2 ANQGSEA come from the germline V gene. V lost 7 bases to trimming and J lost 4 bases; unmatched junction nucleotides: 8. There are 14 residues in the CDR3. The CDR3 DNA follows: TGCAGCGCGGACAGGGGGCATGGAAGCACTGAAGCTTTCTTT. Translated, it gives CSADRGHGSTEAFF.

The chain links TRBV10-3 to TRBJ2-7; 14 nucleotides agree with TRBD2. The CDR3 sequence is 17 residues long. After removal of 6 bases from V and 2 bases from J, the junction contained 9 bases not matched to a gene. Germline V lookup: CDR1 ENHRY, CDR2 SYGVKD. CDR3 sequence reads: CAISTGLAGAFPYEQYF. CDR3 DNA: TGTGCCATCAGCACGGGACTAGCGGGAGCATTCCCCTACGAGCAGTACTTC.

The chain joins TRBV5-1 to TRBJ2-1; D not certain. V was trimmed by 4 bases and J by 6 bases, leaving 8 bases between them. The germline CDR1 and CDR2 sequences are SGHRS and YFSETQ. The CDR3 spans 12 residues. CDR3 DNA sequence: TGCGCCAGCAGCCGTGACGGCAATGAGCAGTTCTTC. Translating gives CASSRDGNEQFF. Supplemented by reference TRBV5-1 and TRBJ2-1, the full variable domain reads KAGVTQTPRYLIKTRGQQVTLSCSPISGHRSVSWYQQTPGQGLQFLFEYFSETQRNKGNFPGRFSGRQFSNSRSEMNVSTLELGDSALYLCASSRDGNEQFFGPGTRLTVL.

This clone was observed a handful of times. This chain uses TRBV20-1 with TRBJ2-7; D may be TRBD1 (6 bases). V lost 8 bases and J 2 bases, leaving 10 bases between the germline ends. This CDR3 is built from 11 residues. Per germline, CDR1 DFQATT and CDR2 SNEGSKA (reference sequence). In DNA form, the CDR3 reads TGCAGTAGACAGGCCACCTACGAGCAGTACTTC. As protein: CSRQATYEQYF.

This clone showed up just a few times. V gene TRBV18 combines with J gene TRBJ2-2; 7 bases agree with TRBD1. This CDR3 has 16 amino acids. The ends lost 4 bases at V and 1 base at J; junction bases unmatched: 6. Germline values: CDR1 KGHSH, CDR2 LQKENI. The CDR3 loop is CASSHDRVGNTGELFF. For the CDR3, the DNA is TGTGCCAGCTCACACGACAGGGTCGGGAACACCGGGGAGCTGTTTTTT.

This clone was counted a few times. V gene TRBV30 combines with J gene TRBJ2-3, with a tentative D call TRBD1 (5 bases). Germline values: CDR1 GTSNPN, CDR2 SVGIG (reference sequence). This CDR3 region has 16 residues. V was clipped by 5 bases and J by 2 bases, with 20 bases between them. The CDR3 nucleotides are TGTGCCTGGGCCCCCTGGGGCGGTGGGAACACAGATACGCAGTATTTT. Protein product: CAWAPWGGGNTDTQYF.

The chain uses TRBV7-2 and TRBJ2-3; 10 bases line up with TRBD2. This CDR3 region has 17 residues. Losses at the gene ends were 3 bases for V and 0 bases for J; bases not matched to a gene: 6. CDR1 and CDR2 (germline): SGHTA, FQGNSA. CDR3 protein: CASSFFKREGSTDTQYF. CDR3 in DNA: TGTGCCAGCAGCTTCTTCAAGCGGGAGGGAAGCACAGATACGCAGTATTTT.

The V call is TRBV19, the J call TRBJ2-7; 9 bases line up with TRBD2. Germline values: CDR1 LNHDA, CDR2 SQIVND (reference sequence). V trimming: 1 base; J trimming: 2 bases; junction bases outside the gene matches: 0. There are 14 residues in the CDR3. This CDR3 reads CASSIASGAYEQYF. The DNA of the CDR3 is TGTGCCAGTAGTATAGCTAGCGGGGCCTACGAGCAGTACTTC.

This clone was seen more than once but under ten times. The chain employs TRBV30 and TRBJ2-7; D not certain. The V gene lost 1 base and the J gene lost 0 bases, with 10 bases spanning the gap. Looked up from germline, CDR1 is GTSNPN and CDR2 is SVGIG (reference sequence). The CDR3 length is 14 residues. The CDR3 nucleotides read TGTGCCTGGAGTGAGGCTCCCCGCTCCTACGAGCAGTACTTC. Its protein product is CAWSEAPRSYEQYF.

The V gene is TRBV29-1, the J gene TRBJ2-1; 7 bases agree with TRBD1. The length of the CDR3 is 14 residues. CDR1 SQVTM and CDR2 ANQGSEA come from the germline V gene. The trim removed 4 bases at V and 0 bases at J, leaving 3 bases unmatched. CDR3 region: CSVAGTVSYNEQFF. The CDR3 DNA reads TGCAGCGTTGCGGGGACAGTCTCCTACAATGAGCAGTTCTTC.

V is TRBV5-4 and J is TRBJ2-5; D gene uncertain. With 2 bases removed from V and 3 bases from J, the gap between germline ends came to 17 bases. Germline V CDR1 and CDR2: SGHNT, YYREEE (reference sequence). There are 16 residues in the CDR3. The CDR3 DNA sequence: TGTGCCAGCAGCTTTACGGGCCTTTTGATGGAAGAGACCCAGTACTTC. The encoded protein is CASSFTGLLMEETQYF.

There are a few counts of this clone. Distinct nucleotide sequences in the sample also encode this CDR3. The rearrangement uses TRBV19 and TRBJ2-6, with D possibly TRBD1 on 5 matching bases. CDR3 size: 15 residues. The ends were cut back, 3 bases at V and 1 base at J, with 7 bases in the middle. Germline V gene sequence: CDR1 LNHDA, CDR2 SQIVND (reference sequence). The CDR3 DNA reads as TGTGCCAGTAGTATCGACAGTTCTGGGGCCAACGTCCTGACTTTC. This gives the protein CASSIDSSGANVLTF. Full variable domain (missing parts from reference TRBV19 and TRBJ2-6): DGGITQSPKYLFRKEGQNVTLSCEQNLNHDAMYWYRQDPGQGLRLIYYSQIVNDFQKGDIAEGYSVSREKKESFPLTVTSAQKNPTAFYLCASSIDSSGANVLTFGAGSRLTVL.

This clone was picked up a small number of times. CDR3: CASSLRGRETQYF. The DNA for the CDR3 is TGTGCCAGCAGTCTCCGGGGCCGGGAGACCCAGTACTTC. The V and J genes are TRBV25-1 and TRBJ2-5; TRBD1 or TRBD2 may be the D gene (5 bases each). The CDR3 is 13 amino acids. Trimming left V 5 bases short and J 5 bases short, with 12 bases between. Germline CDR1 reads MGHDK; CDR2 reads SYGVNS.

A few counts support this clone. The gene calls are TRBV30 and TRBJ1-1; no clear D gene. The CDR3 extends over 12 amino acids. Germline lookup yields CDR1 GTSNPN and CDR2 SVGIG (reference sequence). Deletions cut 2 bases from V and 0 bases from J, with 4 bases between. CDR3 amino acids: CAWSHLNTEAFF. CDR3 DNA sequence: TGTGCCTGGAGTCATCTGAACACTGAAGCTTTCTTT. Drawing the rest from reference TRBV30 and TRBJ1-1, the complete variable domain is SQTIHQWPATLVQPVGSPLSLECTVEGTSNPNLYWYRQAAGRGLQLLFYSVGIGQISSEVPQNLSASRPQDRQFILSSKKLLLSDSGFYLCAWSHLNTEAFFGQGTRLTVV.